Listed here are 5 T cell receptor beta chains from one sample, sequenced in a study of blood T cell repertoires in COVID-19. Sequencing was performed with immunoSEQ multiplex PCR; in TCRdb, only in-frame clones are kept and a portion is missing. The sample has tens of thousands of clones; 75% to 90% are singletons. Source material: peripheral blood. These receptor sequences come from a man in his fifties with active or convalescent COVID-19.

The chain carries TRBV6-2 or TRBV6-3 and TRBJ1-1; possible D gene TRBD1, 5 bases. The V end was cut by 4 bases, the J end by 3 bases, with 9 bases between. CDR3 length: 13 amino acids. Per germline, CDR1 MNHEY and CDR2 SVGEGT. The CDR3 DNA is TGTGCCAGCAGTTCGCAGGGTTACACTGAAGCTTTCTTT. Translating it yields CASSSQGYTEAFF.

A single count supports this clone. The V call is TRBV30, the J call TRBJ2-5; D perhaps matches TRBD2 (6 bases). Germline V gene data show CDR1 as GTSNPN and CDR2 as SVGIG (reference sequence). V shed 5 bases and J shed 2 bases, with 12 bases lying between them. This CDR3 is built from 13 residues. CDR3 region: CAWGRESQETQYF. The DNA for the CDR3 is TGTGCCTGGGGACGGGAGTCACAAGAGACCCAGTACTTC.

This clone has just one count. The V and J genes are TRBV10-3 and TRBJ1-4; D may be TRBD1 (6 bases). The CDR3 sequence is 17 residues long. Between the trimmed V and J ends, which lost 5 bases and 8 bases, there was a span of 24 bases. In germline, CDR1 is ENHRY, CDR2 SYGVKD. The CDR3 DNA sequence: TGTGCCATCAGTCCCGGGACACCCGACCGGGGAGCCGAAAAACTGTTTTTT. As protein: CAISPGTPDRGAEKLFF.

V and J are TRBV18 and TRBJ2-2; tentatively, D is TRBD1 (6 bases). The CDR3 totals 14 residues. V lost 3 bases to trimming and J lost 1 base, with 6 bases between them. Germline CDR1 is KGHSH and CDR2 is LQKENI. CDR3: CASSPGQNTGELFF. CDR3 nucleotides: TGTGCCAGCTCACCGGGACAGAACACCGGGGAGCTGTTTTTT.

V and J are TRBV6-1 and TRBJ2-1; tentative D call: TRBD2 (5 bases). The CDR3 runs 14 residues. Germline V lookup: CDR1 MNHNS, CDR2 SASEGT. V lost 2 bases and J lost 4, with 9 bases in between. CDR3 sequence reads: CASSESGKYNEQFF. The CDR3 coding sequence is TGTGCCAGCAGTGAATCCGGGAAGTACAATGAGCAGTTCTTC.